Listed below are T cell receptor beta chains from one sample, sequenced in a study of cytomegalovirus exposure and HLA in healthy donors. Some clones are missing from TCRdb's copy, which holds only in-frame ones; the method was immunoSEQ multiplex PCR. This table has around 150,000 clones, around 79% appearing once. Sequencing was carried out using PBMCs. Receptors originate from a woman aged 50 to 60 in good health and CMV-seropositive. CDR3s include the opening cysteine and the closing phenylalanine or tryptophan. The D gene is left open where the match is weak. The size field is filled for only some rows; it gives once, few, many or a size class.

J	size	D	V	CDR3	DNA
TRBJ2-3	few	TRBD2	TRBV27	CASGPPARLLAGVPDTQYF	TGTGCCAGCGGCCCCCCAGCCCGGCTACTAGCGGGAGTCCCAGATACGCAGTATTTT
TRBJ2-7	NA	TRBD1	TRBV6-1	CASSEGGQGTSEQYF	TGTGCCAGCAGTGAGGGGGGACAGGGGACGAGCGAGCAGTACTTC
TRBJ1-2	NA	TRBD1	TRBV18	CASSSRQGWFTF	TGTGCCAGCTCATCCCGACAGGGGTGGTTCACCTTC
TRBJ2-7	NA	TRBD1	TRBV7-2	CASSLQGGAANYEQYF	TGTGCCAGCAGTCTCCAAGGGGGCGCCGCCAATTACGAGCAGTACTTC
TRBJ2-2	few	TRBD2	TRBV5-4	CASSLSASGRGGNGELFF	TGTGCCAGCAGCTTGTCGGCTAGCGGGAGAGGGGGGAATGGGGAGCTGTTTTTT
TRBJ1-1	NA	NA	TRBV20-1	CSVRGDTEAFF	TGCAGTGTAAGAGGAGACACTGAAGCTTTCTTT
TRBJ2-2	NA	TRBD2	TRBV5-6	CASSLLAGTAGELFF	TGTGCCAGCAGCTTGCTAGCGGGCACGGCCGGGGAGCTGTTTTTT
TRBJ2-5	NA	TRBD2	TRBV9	CASSVAASGGETQYF	TGTGCCAGCAGCGTAGCGGCTAGCGGTGGGGAGACCCAGTACTTC
TRBJ2-6	NA	NA	TRBV5-1	CASSRTRSGANVLTF	TGCGCCAGCAGCAGAACACGTTCTGGGGCCAACGTCCTGACTTTC
TRBJ1-1	NA	NA	TRBV2	CASSLGMNTEAFF	TGTGCCAGCAGTCTAGGTATGAACACTGAAGCTTTCTTT
TRBJ2-5	NA	NA	TRBV6-1	CASSELGEVETQYF	TGTGCCAGCAGTGAATTGGGGGAGGTGGAGACCCAGTACTTC
TRBJ1-1	NA	NA	TRBV10-2	CASSPQGGTEAFF	TGCGCCAGCAGTCCGCAGGGAGGTACTGAAGCTTTCTTT
TRBJ1-1	NA	TRBD1	TRBV6-1	CASRGQGMNTEAFF	TGTGCCAGCAGGGGACAGGGGATGAACACTGAAGCTTTCTTT
TRBJ2-7	NA	NA	TRBV4-1	CASSPTQTVSYEQYF	TGCGCCAGCAGCCCAACACAGACGGTCTCCTACGAGCAGTACTTC
TRBJ2-7	NA	TRBD1	TRBV7-2	CASRLYHGTGPLNEQYF	TGTGCCAGCAGGTTATACCACGGGACAGGCCCCCTTAACGAGCAGTACTTC
TRBJ1-3	NA	NA	TRBV6-6	CASSPGVVGNTIYF	TGTGCCAGCAGCCCCGGGGTGGTCGGGAACACCATATATTTT
TRBJ1-5	NA	NA	TRBV19	CASSRSGSGNQPQHF	TGTGCCAGTAGTAGGTCAGGGAGCGGGAATCAGCCCCAGCATTTT
TRBJ2-2	NA	NA	TRBV19	CASTGRMNTGELFF	TGTGCCAGTACAGGCAGGATGAACACCGGGGAGCTGTTTTTT
TRBJ2-1	NA	TRBD2	TRBV4-1	CASSPSQWREGREQFF	TGCGCCAGCAGCCCTTCCCAGTGGCGGGAGGGTAGGGAGCAGTTCTTC
TRBJ2-7	NA	NA	TRBV28	CASSPTGHPYEQYF	TGTGCCAGCAGTCCGACAGGACACCCCTACGAGCAGTACTTC
TRBJ2-3	once	NA	TRBV5-1	CASSYSQVGNGDTQYF	TGCGCCAGCAGCTACTCACAGGTCGGTAATGGAGATACGCAGTATTTT
TRBJ2-2	NA	NA	TRBV18	CASSPGATNTGELFF	TGTGCCAGCTCACCGGGGGCAACGAACACCGGGGAGCTGTTTTTT
TRBJ1-5	NA	NA	TRBV28	CASNLDRTHQPQHF	TGTGCCAGCAACCTCGACAGGACGCATCAGCCCCAGCATTTT
TRBJ2-3	NA	TRBD2	TRBV7-9	CASSSTSGRTDTQYF	TGTGCCAGCAGTTCGACTAGCGGGAGGACAGATACGCAGTATTTT
TRBJ2-2	NA	NA	TRBV28	CASSLPLGGGELFF	TGTGCCAGCAGTTTACCGCTAGGGGGCGGGGAGCTGTTTTTT
TRBJ1-4	NA	NA	TRBV5-6	CASSWGGTNEKLFF	TGTGCCAGCAGCTGGGGGGGGACTAATGAAAAACTGTTTTTT
TRBJ1-2	once	NA	TRBV5-4	CASSPGRPSTYGYTF	TGTGCCAGCAGCCCAGGTCGGCCTTCAACGTATGGCTACACCTTC
TRBJ1-1	NA	TRBD1	TRBV2	CASGGQGAEAFF	TGTGCCAGCGGAGGACAGGGCGCTGAAGCTTTCTTT
TRBJ2-2	NA	NA	TRBV9	CASSVVSAGELFF	TGTGCCAGCAGCGTAGTATCGGCCGGGGAGCTGTTTTTT
TRBJ2-1	once	TRBD2	TRBV7-2	CASSSGTSTYNEQFF	TGTGCCAGCAGCTCCGGGACTAGCACCTACAATGAGCAGTTCTTC
TRBJ2-3	NA	TRBD2	TRBV5-1	CASSLGGLVETDTQYF	TGCGCCAGCAGCTTGGGGGGACTAGTTGAAACAGATACGCAGTATTTT
TRBJ2-7	NA	TRBD2	TRBV4-1	CASSQGLARTLYEQYF	TGCGCCAGCAGCCAGGGACTAGCGAGGACACTCTACGAGCAGTACTTC
TRBJ1-5	NA	TRBD1	TRBV18	CASSLSGQFNQPQHF	TGTGCCAGCTCACTATCGGGACAGTTCAATCAGCCCCAGCATTTT
TRBJ2-3	NA	TRBD1	TRBV29-1	CSVRRGTGTDTQYF	TGCAGCGTAAGAAGAGGGACAGGTACGGATACGCAGTATTTT
TRBJ1-4	NA	TRBD1	TRBV5-4	CASSKQGIGNEKLFF	TGTGCCAGCTCGAAACAGGGGATTGGGAATGAAAAACTGTTTTTT
TRBJ2-1	NA	TRBD1	TRBV7-9	CASSLQGANEQFF	TGTGCCAGCAGCTTACAGGGGGCGAATGAGCAGTTCTTC
TRBJ1-5	NA	NA	TRBV7-2	CASSKYREQPQHF	TGTGCCAGCAGCAAATACAGGGAACAGCCCCAGCATTTT
TRBJ1-2	few	TRBD1	TRBV4-1	CASSVGGVDRVSGYTF	TGCGCCAGCAGCGTCGGTGGAGTGGACAGGGTGAGTGGCTACACCTTC
TRBJ1-2	NA	TRBD1	TRBV28	CASSLSGGGYTF	TGTGCCAGCAGTTTATCAGGGGGTGGCTACACCTTC
TRBJ1-1	few	NA	TRBV28	CASSLGGSNTEAFF	TGTGCCAGCAGTTTGGGGGGATCGAACACTGAAGCTTTCTTT
TRBJ2-3	NA	TRBD2	TRBV25-1	CASGYSGGGTDTQYF	TGTGCCAGCGGTTATAGCGGGGGCGGCACAGATACGCAGTATTTT
TRBJ2-3	NA	TRBD2	TRBV2	CASSATSGFTDTQYF	TGTGCCAGCAGTGCGACTAGCGGGTTCACAGATACGCAGTATTTT
TRBJ1-2	NA	NA	TRBV15	CATSRRQSNYGYTF	TGTGCCACCAGCAGAAGACAGTCTAACTATGGCTACACCTTC
TRBJ2-1	NA	NA	TRBV28	CASSFTGSYNEQFF	TGTGCCAGCAGTTTTACGGGGTCCTACAATGAGCAGTTCTTC
TRBJ2-1	NA	TRBD2	TRBV4-1	CASSQQLAGDGYNEQFF	TGCGCCAGCAGCCAGCAACTAGCGGGGGACGGCTACAATGAGCAGTTCTTC
TRBJ2-1	NA	TRBD2	TRBV10-3	CAISESLGREGLYNEQFF	TGTGCCATCAGTGAGTCATTAGGGCGGGAGGGCCTGTACAATGAGCAGTTCTTC
TRBJ2-7	once	NA	TRBV29-1	CSVSFQVLSYEQYF	TGCAGCGTTAGTTTCCAGGTCCTATCCTACGAGCAGTACTTC
TRBJ2-7	NA	TRBD1	TRBV11-2	CASSLVGAGTGDYEQYF	TGTGCCAGCAGCTTAGTAGGGGCTGGGACAGGGGACTACGAGCAGTACTTC
TRBJ2-6	NA	NA	TRBV14	CASSQEFRGQGEANVLTF	TGTGCCAGCAGCCAAGAATTCCGGGGACAAGGGGAGGCCAACGTCCTGACTTTC
TRBJ1-3	NA	TRBD1	TRBV29-1	CSVEDPTGNGNTIYF	TGCAGCGTTGAAGACCCGACAGGGAACGGAAACACCATATATTTT
TRBJ2-5	NA	NA	TRBV5-1	CASSLFVDREVTQYF	TGCGCCAGCAGCTTGTTCGTCGACAGGGAGGTGACCCAGTACTTC
TRBJ2-6	NA	NA	TRBV7-9	CASSFPTQSDGANVLTF	TGTGCCAGCAGCTTCCCGACACAATCAGATGGGGCCAACGTCCTGACTTTC
TRBJ2-2	once	NA	TRBV28	CASSTEGGDRTGELFF	TGTGCCAGCAGTACCGAGGGGGGGGATCGCACCGGGGAGCTGTTTTTT
TRBJ1-2	NA	NA	TRBV5-1	CASSLDSTNYGYTF	TGCGCCAGCAGCTTAGACAGCACTAACTATGGCTACACCTTC
TRBJ1-3	NA	NA	TRBV2	CASSLTGPGNTIYF	TGTGCCAGCAGTCTAACAGGACCTGGAAACACCATATATTTT
TRBJ2-7	NA	TRBD1	TRBV6-6	CASSTRPGTAIYEQYF	TGTGCCAGCAGTACCAGGCCCGGGACAGCCATCTACGAGCAGTACTTC
TRBJ2-7	few	TRBD2	TRBV27	CASSPAGTSVTYEQYF	TGTGCCAGCAGTCCCGCCGGGACTAGCGTGACCTACGAGCAGTACTTC
TRBJ2-1	NA	TRBD2	TRBV5-1	CASSSAGVWDEQFF	TGCGCCAGCAGCTCCGCGGGGGTTTGGGATGAGCAGTTCTTC
TRBJ1-5	NA	TRBD1	TRBV12-5	CASGLGDREWKPQHF	TGTGCTAGTGGTTTGGGAGACAGGGAGTGGAAGCCCCAGCATTTT